The rows below give T cell receptor beta chains drawn from one sample of a study of CD8+ T cells in alopecia areata. The repertoire was sequenced with immunoSEQ multiplex PCR; TCRdb's copy has only in-frame clones and lacks some. The top ten clones hold about 6.8% of a sample with roughly 150,000 clones, roughly 64% of them seen once. This specimen was CD4+ T cells sorted from blood, taken at week 0. Receptors originate from a human donor with alopecia areata. Both conserved end residues are part of each CDR3. Fields, in order: V gene, clone size, J gene, CDR3 protein. The listing skips clone size in some rows; elsewhere it reads once, few, many or a size class.

v_gene: TRBV30
abundance: .
j_gene: TRBJ2-1
CDR3aa: CAWWRGSYNEQFF

v_gene: TRBV5-1
abundance: .
j_gene: TRBJ2-7
CDR3aa: CASSSNYEQYF

v_gene: TRBV5-1
abundance: .
j_gene: TRBJ1-6
CDR3aa: CASSFGQTNSPLHF

v_gene: TRBV5-1
abundance: .
j_gene: TRBJ2-3
CDR3aa: CASSGTSGSTDTQYF

v_gene: TRBV25-1
abundance: .
j_gene: TRBJ1-2
CDR3aa: CASSEEGRAGYTF

v_gene: TRBV18
abundance: .
j_gene: TRBJ2-1
CDR3aa: CASSPPPSGGAYSEQFF

v_gene: TRBV6-6
abundance: .
j_gene: TRBJ1-2
CDR3aa: CASTQGGNYGYTF

v_gene: TRBV7-9
abundance: few
j_gene: TRBJ1-2
CDR3aa: CASSLVGVGYTF

v_gene: TRBV29-1
abundance: .
j_gene: TRBJ1-6
CDR3aa: CSVRTGDGSPLHF

v_gene: TRBV5-1
abundance: .
j_gene: TRBJ2-3
CDR3aa: CASTPARPTDTQYF

v_gene: TRBV6-5
abundance: .
j_gene: TRBJ1-1
CDR3aa: CASSYARPDTEAFF

v_gene: TRBV27
abundance: .
j_gene: TRBJ1-1
CDR3aa: CASSSQGNTEAFF

v_gene: TRBV28
abundance: .
j_gene: TRBJ2-7
CDR3aa: CASSLNRGEQYF

v_gene: TRBV29-1
abundance: .
j_gene: TRBJ1-1
CDR3aa: CSVRDSPEAFF

v_gene: TRBV5-4
abundance: .
j_gene: TRBJ1-6
CDR3aa: CASSRRDRRDSPLHF

v_gene: TRBV5-4
abundance: few
j_gene: TRBJ2-7
CDR3aa: CASSLELAGGYEQYF

v_gene: TRBV29-1
abundance: .
j_gene: TRBJ1-2
CDR3aa: CSSRGQNYGYTF

v_gene: TRBV25-1
abundance: once
j_gene: TRBJ1-6
CDR3aa: CASRTWVSSPLHF

v_gene: TRBV19
abundance: few
j_gene: TRBJ2-6
CDR3aa: CASSPSGTGGAGANVLTF